The subject of this entry is one T cell receptor beta chain. Its antigen is as yet unknown. This specimen comes from a study of beta chain features in type 1 diabetes. Study in general: Patients did not differ from healthy donors in age, gender or cell yield. Fewer than 110 million sorted cells were examined across all samples. General observations from the study: Patients' naive, central memory and regulatory TCRB repertoires appeared more alike than those of healthy donors. PCR, the amplification step, might favor shorter templates, equally in patients and controls.

Germline V gene sequence: CDR1 SEHNR, CDR2 FQNEAQ (reference sequence). Trimming cost V 2 bases and J 3 bases, with 10 bases left between them. The CDR3 sequence is 14 residues long. Reverse transcribing all isolated RNA meant expressed TCRB transcripts were sequenced. Clones were read by immunoSEQ multiplex PCR, and TCRdb kept only the in-frame ones, dropping some. Of fewer than 900,000 clones in the sample, roughly 15% were seen once. The receptor comes from a woman between 18 and 29 years old in good health. V usage is TRBV7-9 and J usage is TRBJ2-5; either TRBD1 or TRBD2 may supply D (5 bases each). Sequenced sample: naive CD4+ T cells from blood. The CDR3 DNA sequence: TGTGCCAGCAGCTTACATGGGGGAGAAGAGACCCAGTACTTC. Residues: CASSLHGGEETQYF. The variable domain in full, completed from reference TRBV7-9 and TRBJ2-5, reads DTGVSQNPRHKITKRGQNVTFRCDPISEHNRLYWYRQTLGQGPEFLTYFQNEAQLEKSRLLSDRFSAERPKGSFSTLEIQRTEQGDSAMYLCASSLHGGEETQYFGPGTRLLVL.